These T cell receptor beta chains were read from a single sample in a study of OX40 agonist ivuxolimab in advanced cancers. Method: immunoSEQ multiplex PCR; TCRdb's copy keeps in-frame clones and lacks some. The data contain approximately 30,000 clones, roughly nine tenths of them singletons. The specimen comprised CD4+ or CD8+ T cells sorted from blood, sampled in a trial of the OX40 agonist ivuxolimab. The origin of the receptors is an adult with an advanced solid tumor such as melanoma, head and neck, liver or kidney cancer. Both conserved end residues are part of each CDR3. Each record gives: V gene, clone size, J gene, D gene, CDR3 DNA, CDR3 protein. The D gene is left open where the match is weak. Expanded clones get a size class; other rows say once, few or many, or leave the size out.

>TRBV18|NA|TRBJ2-6|NA
TGTGCCAGCTCTCCTATGAAAAAGGCGCCGGCCTCTGGGGCCAACGTCCTGACTTTC
CASSPMKKAPASGANVLTF
>TRBV21-1|NA|TRBJ2-7|NA
TGTGCCAGCGAAAGAAGGCCCGATGGGTACGAGCAGTACTTC
CASERRPDGYEQYF
>TRBV6-6|NA|TRBJ2-7|TRBD2
TGTGCCAGCAGACTTAGCGGGGGATCCTACGAGCAGTACTTC
CASRLSGGSYEQYF
>TRBV10-2|NA|TRBJ2-5|TRBD2
TGCGCCAGCAGTGGGGGACTAGCGGGAACTGAGACCCAGTACTTC
CASSGGLAGTETQYF
>TRBV7-2|few|TRBJ2-7|TRBD1
TGTGCCAGCAGCTTAGGGACAGGGACGGTCTACGAGCAGTACTTC
CASSLGTGTVYEQYF
>TRBV29-1|few|TRBJ1-1|TRBD1
TGCAGCGCCGTAACCCTGACAGGGTCTGGTGCTTTCTTT
CSAVTLTGSGAFF
>TRBV28|NA|TRBJ1-6|NA
TGTGCCAGCAGTTTACAAGGCCCCGGTAACTCACCCCTCCACTTT
CASSLQGPGNSPLHF
>TRBV5-4|NA|TRBJ2-2|TRBD1
TGTGCCAGCAGCAACGGACAGGGAACCCGCACCGGGGAGCTGTTTTTT
CASSNGQGTRTGELFF
>TRBV30|NA|TRBJ1-2|NA
TGTGCCTGGAGTGTACTAAAGGCAGGGCCCTCCCGGGGCTACACCTTC
CAWSVLKAGPSRGYTF
>TRBV28|NA|TRBJ1-4|TRBD1
TGTGCCAGCACCCTTCGGACAGGGTTTGGTGAAAAACTGTTTTTT
CASTLRTGFGEKLFF
>TRBV6-1|NA|TRBJ1-5|NA
TGTGCCAGCAGTGAAGTATGGGGATCGGGCAATCAGCCCCAGCATTTT
CASSEVWGSGNQPQHF
>TRBV7-9|NA|TRBJ2-2|TRBD1
TGTGCCAGCAGCTTAACAGGGGTCGGCGGGGAGCTGTTTTTT
CASSLTGVGGELFF
>TRBV15|NA|TRBJ1-1|TRBD1
TGTGCCACCAGCATGGGGGACAGGGCGTTGACTGAAGCTTTCTTT
CATSMGDRALTEAFF
>TRBV5-1|NA|TRBJ2-7|TRBD1
TGCGCCAGCAGCTCGCTGACAGGGCACTCCTACGAGCAGTACTTC
CASSSLTGHSYEQYF
>TRBV2|once|TRBJ2-7|NA
TGTGCCAGCAGTGAAAATCTTTACGAGCAGTACTTC
CASSENLYEQYF
>TRBV7-9|NA|TRBJ1-6|TRBD1
TGTGCCAGCGGAGAGACAGGGGGTGGGTCACCCCTCCACTTT
CASGETGGGSPLHF
>TRBV6-6|NA|TRBJ1-5|NA
TGTGCCAGCAGTTACTCGACTAGCAATCAGCCCCAGCATTTT
CASSYSTSNQPQHF
>TRBV5-1|NA|TRBJ1-1|TRBD1
TGCGCCAGCAGCCTGACAGGGGGGTTCGGGAACACTGAAGCTTTCTTT
CASSLTGGFGNTEAFF
>TRBV5-1|NA|TRBJ2-6|NA
TGCGCCAGCAGCTTAGGGTTGGGATTTCCTGGGGCCAACGTCCTGACTTTC
CASSLGLGFPGANVLTF
>TRBV30|NA|TRBJ2-3|NA
TGTGCCTGGAGGGCCACAGATACGCAGTATTTT
CAWRATDTQYF
>TRBV7-3|NA|TRBJ2-1|TRBD2
TGTGCCAGCAGCCCTTCGGGGGGATTAGGCGATGAGCAGTTCTTC
CASSPSGGLGDEQFF
>TRBV7-3|once|TRBJ1-2|NA
TGTGCCAGCAGCTTAGGGGCAGAGTATGGCTACACCTTC
CASSLGAEYGYTF
>TRBV5-6|NA|TRBJ2-1|TRBD2
TGTGCCAGCAGCCCTTCGGGGGGAAACCCCTACAATGAGCAGTTCTTC
CASSPSGGNPYNEQFF
>TRBV5-4|once|TRBJ2-1|NA
TGTGCCAGCAGCACCGACCCTAGCTTCGTTCGGACCGGTGAGCAGTTCTTC
CASSTDPSFVRTGEQFF
>TRBV19|NA|TRBJ2-5|TRBD2
TGTGCCAGTAGTCCAGAGGCGGGGGGGCCGGGGGAGACCCAGTACTTC
CASSPEAGGPGETQYF
>TRBV5-4|NA|TRBJ2-5|NA
TGTGCCAGCAGCTTGGTGGGGGGACAAGAGACCCAGTACTTC
CASSLVGGQETQYF